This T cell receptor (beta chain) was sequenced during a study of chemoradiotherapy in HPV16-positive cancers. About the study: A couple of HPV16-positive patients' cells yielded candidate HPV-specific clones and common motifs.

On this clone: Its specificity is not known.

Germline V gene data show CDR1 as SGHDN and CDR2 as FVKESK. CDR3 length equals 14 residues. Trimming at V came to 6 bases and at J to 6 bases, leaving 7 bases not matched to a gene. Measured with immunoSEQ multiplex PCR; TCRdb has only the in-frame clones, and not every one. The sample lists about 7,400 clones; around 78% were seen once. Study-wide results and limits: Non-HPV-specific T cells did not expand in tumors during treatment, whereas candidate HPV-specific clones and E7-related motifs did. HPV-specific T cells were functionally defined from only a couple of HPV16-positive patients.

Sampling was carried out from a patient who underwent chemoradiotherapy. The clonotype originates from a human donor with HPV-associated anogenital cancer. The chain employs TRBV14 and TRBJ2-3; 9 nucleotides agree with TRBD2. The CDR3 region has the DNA TGTGCCAGCAGTCCGGCGGGAGGGCCGGATACGCAGTATTTT. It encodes CASSPAGGPDTQYF.